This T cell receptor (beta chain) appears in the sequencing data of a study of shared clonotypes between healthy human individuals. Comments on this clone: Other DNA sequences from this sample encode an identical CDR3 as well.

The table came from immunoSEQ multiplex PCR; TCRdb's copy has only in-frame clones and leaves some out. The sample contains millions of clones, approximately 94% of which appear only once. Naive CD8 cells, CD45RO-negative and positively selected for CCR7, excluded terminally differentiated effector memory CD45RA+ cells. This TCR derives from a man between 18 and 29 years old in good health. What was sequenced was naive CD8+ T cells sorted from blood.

The CDR3 DNA sequence: TGTGCCAGCAGCTTACAGGGTTCTGGAAACACCATATATTTT. Encoded protein: CASSLQGSGNTIYF. The V call is TRBV5-6, the J call TRBJ1-3, with a possible D match to TRBD1 (6 bases). The germline CDR1 and CDR2 sequences are SGHDT and YYEEEE. CDR3 length: 14 residues. V dropped 2 bases and J dropped 1 base, with 7 bases sitting between them.